This entry lists 20 T cell receptor beta chains sequenced from one sample in a study of regulatory T cells in long-lasting Graves disease. Indicated time point: persistent/refractory GD, antithyroid drugs over 5 years with positive TRAb. Extracted PBMC RNA gave rise to the TCR library. Building of the TCR beta libraries involved iRepertoire HTBI primers and Arm-PCR of CDR3 regions. TCRdb reanalysed the multiplex PCR reads using MiXCR and keeps one entry per CDR3 protein. The sample includes approximately 290,000 distinct CDR3 sequences, 22% seen only once; the top ten take approximately 53%. Specimen: peripheral blood mononuclear cells (PBMCs), collected when the disease was refractory, from a patient treated with antithyroid drugs. The receptors shown here come from a female donor with Graves disease.

This clonotype was seen repeatedly, ten times or more. This rearrangement joins TRBV7-2 to TRBJ1-2; D ambiguous. CDR3 size: 16 residues. V was pared by 5 bases and J by 2 bases, with 18 bases between. Germline CDR1 SGHTA, CDR2 FQGNSA. The CDR3 nucleotides are TGTGCCAGCAGCCCCACCGCCCAGGTTCCAAACTATGGCTACACCTTC. Translating gives CASSPTAQVPNYGYTF.

This rearrangement joins TRBV24-1 to TRBJ2-7; D is perhaps TRBD1 or TRBD2 (5 bases each). Trimming stripped 9 bases from V and 9 bases from J, with 14 bases between. The CDR3 totals 11 residues. Germline V CDR1 and CDR2: KGHDR, SFDVKD. CDR3 DNA: TGTGCCACCGGCTCTGGGGACGGGCAGTACTTC. This translates into CATGSGDGQYF.

This clonotype was counted a few times. The chain employs TRBV4-3 and TRBJ2-5; 7 bases line up with TRBD2. Unmatched junction bases numbered 1, after V lost 0 bases and J lost 0 bases. In germline, CDR1 is LGHNA, CDR2 YSLEER. The CDR3 loop spans 15 amino acids. The CDR3 here is CASSQEREYQETQYF. The DNA for the CDR3 is TGCGCCAGCAGCCAAGAGCGGGAGTACCAAGAGACCCAGTACTTC.

This clonotype was counted at least ten times. The chain couples TRBV20-1 to TRBJ1-2; 8 bases align to TRBD1. The V and J ends lost 7 bases and 4 bases, in that order; junction bases with no gene match: 8. The CDR3 loop spans 13 amino acids. Germline V gives CDR1 DFQATT, CDR2 SNEGSKA (reference sequence). CDR3 in DNA: TGCAGTGGTGACAGGGGAGGGCTCTATGGCTACACCTTC. As protein: CSGDRGGLYGYTF.

The chain recombines TRBV6-2 or TRBV6-3 with TRBJ1-5; D not certain. V gave up 5 bases and J gave up 6 bases, with 11 bases separating them. CDR1 and CDR2 from the germline V gene are MNHEY and SVGEGT. The CDR3 spans 13 residues. CDR3 region: CASSARAGQPQHF. In nucleotides, the CDR3 is TGTGCCAGCAGTGCGAGGGCGGGTCAGCCCCAGCATTTT.

V usage is TRBV6-1 and J usage is TRBJ2-3; no clear D. This CDR3 contains 15 residues. V gave up 5 bases and J gave up 4 bases, with 16 bases separating them. Germline values: CDR1 MNHNS, CDR2 SASEGT. DNA of the CDR3: TGTGCCAGCAGTAGGGTCGCGACGAGCGCAGATACGCAGTATTTT. Protein sequence: CASSRVATSADTQYF.

This clonotype was counted only a few times. J is TRBJ2-7 and V is TRBV6-2 or TRBV6-3, with a weak D call TRBD2 (6 bases). Germline V lookup: CDR1 MNHEY, CDR2 SVGEGT. The length of the CDR3 is 17 residues. The V end lost 2 bases, the J end lost 0 bases, and 17 bases lay between the germline ends. The CDR3 is CASSYAPLAGNSYEQYF. The CDR3 coding sequence is TGTGCCAGCAGTTACGCCCCTTTGGCGGGAAACTCCTACGAGCAGTACTTC.

For this clonotype: One junction end does not reproduce the germline sequence, and a read error may be involved. The chain recombines TRBV6-1 with TRBJ1-4; no firm D call. Germline loops: CDR1 MNHNS, CDR2 SASEGT. CDR3 length: 13 amino acids. The CDR3 nucleotides are TGTGCCAGCAAAGTAGATACGGAAGAAAAACCGTTTTTT. It encodes CASKVDTEEKPFF.

This clonotype was detected once. V usage is TRBV5-1 and J usage is TRBJ2-2; D possibly uses TRBD1 or TRBD2 (5 bases each). V was shortened by 7 bases and J by 2 bases, with 12 bases between the two germline ends. CDR1 is SGHRS, CDR2 YFSETQ, per germline. This CDR3 comprises 14 residues. CDR3: CASGQGANTGELFF. In nucleotides, the CDR3 is TGCGCCAGCGGTCAGGGAGCTAACACCGGGGAGCTGTTTTTT. Full variable domain (outside the CDR3, taken from reference TRBV5-1 and TRBJ2-2): KAGVTQTPRYLIKTRGQQVTLSCSPISGHRSVSWYQQTPGQGLQFLFEYFSETQRNKGNFPGRFSGRQFSNSRSEMNVSTLELGDSALYLCASGQGANTGELFFGEGSRLTVL.

This clonotype was counted between two and nine times. This chain joins TRBV28 and TRBJ2-7; 8 positions match TRBD1. The germline gives CDR1 MDHEN, CDR2 SYDVKM. The J segment lost 2 bases and the V segment lost 6 bases, leaving 6 bases of the junction unmatched. The CDR3 consists of 14 residues. The CDR3 DNA reads TGTGCCAGCAGCGCCGGGACAGGACCCTACGAGCAGTACTTC. The encoded protein is CASSAGTGPYEQYF.

The V call is TRBV30, the J call TRBJ1-1; 9 nucleotides match TRBD1. J was trimmed by 3 bases and V by 3 bases; bases with no gene match: 5. The CDR3 is 14 residues long. Germline CDR1 reads GTSNPN; CDR2 reads SVGIG (reference sequence). This CDR3 is CAWSVTGGDTEAFF. In DNA, the CDR3 is TGTGCCTGGAGCGTGACAGGGGGTGACACTGAAGCTTTCTTT. The whole variable domain, filled in from reference TRBV30 and TRBJ1-1, reads SQTIHQWPATLVQPVGSPLSLECTVEGTSNPNLYWYRQAAGRGLQLLFYSVGIGQISSEVPQNLSASRPQDRQFILSSKKLLLSDSGFYLCAWSVTGGDTEAFFGQGTRLTVV.

The rearrangement joins TRBV4-3 to TRBJ1-1, with no clear D. Germline lookup yields CDR1 LGHNA and CDR2 YSLEER. Trimming left V 1 base short and J 0 bases short, with 6 bases between. CDR3 length: 14 amino acids. The CDR3 DNA reads as TGCGCCAGCAGCCAAGGAGCTCTGAACACTGAAGCTTTCTTT. This translates into CASSQGALNTEAFF.

This chain joins TRBV9 and TRBJ2-7; 10 nucleotides align to TRBD2. This CDR3 is 15 amino acids long. The V and J ends lost 9 bases and 3 bases, in that order; junction bases with no gene match: 12. Germline CDR1 is SGDLS and CDR2 is YYNGEE. As DNA, the CDR3 is TGTGCCACCAGTGACGGGGGGACTAGCGACTACGAGCAGTACTTC. Its protein is CATSDGGTSDYEQYF. Full variable domain (rest looked up from reference TRBV9 and TRBJ2-7): DSGVTQTPKHLITATGQRVTLRCSPRSGDLSVYWYQQSLDQGLQFLIQYYNGEERAKGNILERFSAQQFPDLHSELNLSSLELGDSALYFCATSDGGTSDYEQYFGPGTRLTVT.

This clonotype was picked up a small number of times. This sequence joins TRBV19 and TRBJ2-7; 9 bases are a match to TRBD2. V was pared by 3 bases and J by 4 bases, with 4 bases of the junction left unmatched. Germline V CDR1 and CDR2: LNHDA, SQIVND (reference sequence). The CDR3 sequence is 14 residues long. Here the CDR3 reads CASSMAGGPYEQYF. The DNA of the CDR3 is TGTGCCAGTAGTATGGCGGGAGGGCCGTACGAGCAGTACTTC.

This clonotype has only a few counts. A much more abundant neighbour one base away suggests this may be a read error. This sequence joins TRBV27 and TRBJ1-2, with D perhaps matching TRBD1 (6 bases). Germline values: CDR1 MNHEY, CDR2 SMNVEV (reference sequence). The CDR3 is made up of 14 amino acids. CDR3 loop: CASSVRGGTYGHTF. The CDR3 DNA reads as TGTGCCAGCAGTGTCAGGGGTGGGACGTATGGCCACACCTTC.

In its sample, this clonotype was seen a few times. The chain employs TRBV14 and TRBJ1-2; no clear D gene. This CDR3 has 14 amino acids. The V and J ends lost 4 bases and 4 bases respectively, with 13 bases between them. CDR1 is SGHDN and CDR2 is FVKESK in the germline V gene. The CDR3, as DNA: TGTGCCAGCAGCCTTCTCGGGATAGGCTATGGCTACACCTTC. Its translation is CASSLLGIGYGYTF.

This clonotype has a handful of counts. This sequence joins TRBV7-2 and TRBJ2-3, with D perhaps assigned TRBD1 or TRBD2 (6 bases each). The CDR3 is 16 residues long. The V gene lost 0 bases and the J gene lost 2 bases, with 12 bases spanning the gap. The germline V gene has CDR1 SGHTA and CDR2 FQGNSA. As DNA, the CDR3 is TGTGCCAGCAGCTTAGCGGGGGGCTGGAACACAGATACGCAGTATTTT. It encodes CASSLAGGWNTDTQYF.

A note on this clonotype: Germline and junction disagree at one end, which may indicate a read error. The rearrangement uses TRBV11-2 and TRBJ1-5; 7 bases line up with TRBD1. The CDR3 extends over 20 amino acids. CDR1 and CDR2 (germline): SGHAT, FQNNGV. CDR3: CAGSSLQLKGTDYSNQPQHF. The CDR3 DNA sequence: TGTGCCGGCAGCTCCCTCCAGCTTAAGGGGACAGACTATAGCAATCAGCCCCAGCATTTT.

The count of this clonotype is one. This sequence joins TRBV20-1 and TRBJ2-3, with D hard to call. The germline gives CDR1 DFQATT, CDR2 SNEGSKA (reference sequence). The CDR3 runs to 14 residues. Trimming took off 1 base at V and 6 bases at J, with 14 bases between the two ends. This CDR3 is CSARGMDGGDTQYF. The CDR3 DNA follows: TGCAGTGCTAGAGGAATGGACGGTGGGGATACGCAGTATTTT.

The V call is TRBV15, the J call TRBJ2-7, with D maybe TRBD2 (5 bases). The CDR3 extends over 13 amino acids. Trimming shortened V by 8 bases and J by 0 bases, and 11 bases separated the two germline ends. The germline gives CDR1 LNHNV, CDR2 YYDKDF (reference sequence). CDR3: CATRTESSYEQYF. For the CDR3, the DNA is TGTGCCACCCGGACTGAGAGCTCCTACGAGCAGTACTTC.